This T cell receptor (beta chain) is drawn from a study of T cell responses to AZD1222 COVID-19 vaccine. Study-wide background: Pooling was applied to second doses at about 4 or about 12 weeks.

Generated by immunoSEQ multiplex PCR, the TCRdb table keeps only in-frame clones and is missing some. The sample holds 84,000 or so clones, nearly 90% seen once. This TCR derives from an adult in good health. The material sequenced was peripheral blood, taken on day 0 of AZD1222 vaccination.

CDR3: CASRAGEANVLTF. For the CDR3, the DNA is TGTGCCAGTCGGGCAGGTGAGGCCAACGTCCTGACTTTC. The genes are TRBV19 and TRBJ2-6; no firm D call. The CDR3 runs 13 residues. The ends were cut back, 8 bases at V and 6 bases at J, with 11 bases in the middle. Germline loops: CDR1 LNHDA, CDR2 SQIVND (reference sequence).